This T cell receptor beta chain was sequenced for a study of immune cell composition in non-small cell lung cancer (dated by TCRdb to the late 2010s). In the study overall: Histologic subtype was assigned using H&E plus p63, CK5, Napsin A and TTF-1 immunohistochemistry, mainly lung adenocarcinoma or squamous cell carcinoma. TCR-beta sequencing (Adaptive Biotechnologies) was performed on a few dozen paired NSCLC tumour and non-adjacent lung specimens plus 26 tumour-only specimens. In supplementary cohort #1, which comprised some eleven lung adenocarcinoma cases, paired tumour/lung TCR-beta sequencing was performed and TIL populations were generated so that tumour reactivity could be assessed. The subtype comparisons left out a few tumour specimens with TCR-beta data because those specimens were rare histological subtypes.

A two-step multiplex PCR was used to amplify TCR-beta CDR3 regions from genomic DNA, and Illumina-compatible adaptors were added in the second step. TCR-beta immunosequencing was carried out on an Illumina platform through the commercial immunoSEQ service. As for the original processing: Repertoires were summarised by productive clonality and by Top 10 Clones, defined as the percentage of T-cell templates derived from the ten most frequent sequences. Values of productive clonality ranged from 0 to 1, with a monoclonal population indicated by a value of 1. Tumour-associated clones were defined as sequences comprising at least 0.1% of tumour T-cell templates but absent from matched non-adjacent lung, identified via log10 scatter plots. Two-group comparisons used Student's t-tests, stages used ANOVA, and relationships used linear regression, analysed in GraphPad Prism7 and R. In TCRdb, the immuneACCESS table is reduced to in-frame sequences with V and J assigned. These tables do not hold every clone; where another copy was compared, an unresolved V gene accounts for under half, and the others remain unexplained. The V and J calls and the clone size are those of that table, but D and trimming were determined from the DNA. The table for this sample lists about 5,200 clones; 71% of them were counted only once. The biggest ten clones account for roughly a tenth of the sample.

Of note for this clone: Its antigen remains undetermined. No per-base quality is available; no much larger clone lies one base away.

V is shortened by 3 bases, J by 2 bases, and the region joining them spans 16 bases. The CDR3 contains 16 residues, cysteine and phenylalanine counted. Of all the DNA, just the CDR3 is kept, 48 bases in frame from base 1. CDR1 and CDR2 are read off the germline V gene as SGDLS and YYNGEE. Genomic DNA was extracted with the QIAamp DNA kit from frozen aliquots of unsorted single-cell suspensions. The tumour samples consisted of surgically resected non-small cell lung cancer tissue. Tissues arrived within 2 hours after resection and were immediately processed into single-cell suspensions. Tissue was mechanically dissociated and enzymatically digested with DNase I, collagenase I and hyaluronidase for approximately 32 minutes at 37 °C, then filtered and RBC-lysed. Broader findings and caveats from the paper: In 10 to 11 adenocarcinoma cases, maximal tumour-associated clone frequency correlated strongly with TIL tumour reactivity, whereas overall clonality did not. The reactivity cohort contained only 10 or so cases, and the tumour-reactive clones were not shown to have sequences in common with the dominant in vivo tumour-associated clones. Tumour-associated clones >0.5% were found in nearly half of NSCLC cases, namely in approximately 36% of adenocarcinomas versus 75% of squamous carcinomas. Top 10 clone scores and productive clonality were significantly higher in lung squamous cell carcinoma than in lung adenocarcinoma tumours. Smoking pack-years did not significantly correlate with tumour TCR-beta clonality.

This chain is built from TRBV9 and TRBJ2-3; the D segment could be TRBD1, given 6 matching bases. The sequence derives from a human donor with non-small cell lung cancer. Sequencing used lung tumor tissue. CDR3 loop: CASSALQGIFTDTQYF. In nucleotides, the sequence is TGTGCCAGCAGCGCCCTCCAGGGGATATTCACAGATACGCAGTATTTT.